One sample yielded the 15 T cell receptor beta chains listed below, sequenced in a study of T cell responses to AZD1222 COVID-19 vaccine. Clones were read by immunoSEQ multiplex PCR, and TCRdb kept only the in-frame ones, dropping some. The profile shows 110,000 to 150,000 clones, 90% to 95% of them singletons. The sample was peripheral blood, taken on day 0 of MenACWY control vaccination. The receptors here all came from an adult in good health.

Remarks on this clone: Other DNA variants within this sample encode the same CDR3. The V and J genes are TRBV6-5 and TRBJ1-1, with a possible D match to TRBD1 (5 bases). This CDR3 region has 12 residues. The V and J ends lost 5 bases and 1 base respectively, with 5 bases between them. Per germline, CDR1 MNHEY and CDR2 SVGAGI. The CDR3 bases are TGTGCCAGCAGTACAGGGAACACTGAAGCTTTCTTT. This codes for CASSTGNTEAFF.

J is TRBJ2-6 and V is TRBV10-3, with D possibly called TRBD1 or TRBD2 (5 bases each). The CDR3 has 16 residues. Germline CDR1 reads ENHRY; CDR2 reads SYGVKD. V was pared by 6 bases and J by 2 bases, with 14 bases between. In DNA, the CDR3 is TGTGCCATCAGGGACTCTGGACACCCTGGGGCCAACGTCCTGACTTTC. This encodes CAIRDSGHPGANVLTF.

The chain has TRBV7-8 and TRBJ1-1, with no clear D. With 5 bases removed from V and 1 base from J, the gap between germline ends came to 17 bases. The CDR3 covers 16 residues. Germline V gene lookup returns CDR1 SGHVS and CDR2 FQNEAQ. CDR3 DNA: TGTGCCAGCAGCCGTTACTCGTACTATCCGAACACTGAAGCTTTCTTT. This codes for CASSRYSYYPNTEAFF.

CDR3 in DNA: TGTGCCAGCAGCTTGGCAGACTTCTATGGCTACACCTTC. It encodes CASSLADFYGYTF. The rearrangement links TRBV5-5 to TRBJ1-2; the D is unclear. The V gene's germline CDR1 is SGHKS and CDR2 YYEKEE (reference sequence). This CDR3 comprises 13 residues. The V gene lost 0 bases and the J gene lost 4 bases, with 7 bases spanning the gap.

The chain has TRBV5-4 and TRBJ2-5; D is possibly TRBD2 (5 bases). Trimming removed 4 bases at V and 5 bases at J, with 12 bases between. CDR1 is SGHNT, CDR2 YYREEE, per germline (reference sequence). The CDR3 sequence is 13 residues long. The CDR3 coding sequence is TGTGCCAGCAGCGCGGACTCCCGGGAGACCCAGTACTTC. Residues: CASSADSRETQYF.

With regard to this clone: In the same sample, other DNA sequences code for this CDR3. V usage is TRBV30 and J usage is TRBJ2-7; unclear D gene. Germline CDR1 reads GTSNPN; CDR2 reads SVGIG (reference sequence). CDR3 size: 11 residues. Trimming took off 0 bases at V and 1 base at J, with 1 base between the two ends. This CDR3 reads CAWSVSYEQYF. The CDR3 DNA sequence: TGTGCCTGGAGTGTATCCTACGAGCAGTACTTC.

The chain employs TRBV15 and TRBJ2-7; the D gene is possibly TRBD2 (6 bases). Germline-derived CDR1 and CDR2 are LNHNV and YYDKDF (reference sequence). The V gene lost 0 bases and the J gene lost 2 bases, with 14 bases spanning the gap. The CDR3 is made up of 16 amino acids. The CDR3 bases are TGTGCCACCAGCAGAGATTGGGGGACTGCTCCCTACGAGCAGTACTTC. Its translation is CATSRDWGTAPYEQYF. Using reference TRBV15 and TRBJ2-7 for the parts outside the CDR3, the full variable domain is DAMVIQNPRYQVTQFGKPVTLSCSQTLNHNVMYWYQQKSSQAPKLLFHYYDKDFNNEADTPDNFQSRRPNTSFCFLDIRSPGLGDTAMYLCATSRDWGTAPYEQYFGPGTRLTVT.

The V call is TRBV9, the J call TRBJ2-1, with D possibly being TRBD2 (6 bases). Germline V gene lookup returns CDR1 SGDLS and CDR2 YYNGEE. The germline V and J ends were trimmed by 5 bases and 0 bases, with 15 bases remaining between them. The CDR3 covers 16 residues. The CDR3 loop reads CASSDRMGGSYNEQFF. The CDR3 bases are TGTGCCAGCAGTGATAGGATGGGGGGCTCCTACAATGAGCAGTTCTTC. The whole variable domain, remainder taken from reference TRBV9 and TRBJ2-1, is DSGVTQTPKHLITATGQRVTLRCSPRSGDLSVYWYQQSLDQGLQFLIQYYNGEERAKGNILERFSAQQFPDLHSELNLSSLELGDSALYFCASSDRMGGSYNEQFFGPGTRLTVL.

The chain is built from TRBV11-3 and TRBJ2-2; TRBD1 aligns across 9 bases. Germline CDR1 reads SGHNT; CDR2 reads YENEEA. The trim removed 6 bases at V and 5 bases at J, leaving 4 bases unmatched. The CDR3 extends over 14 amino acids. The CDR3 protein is CASSDDRGTGELFF. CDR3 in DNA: TGTGCCAGCAGTGACGACAGGGGGACCGGGGAGCTGTTTTTT. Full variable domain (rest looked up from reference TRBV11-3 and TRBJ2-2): EAGVVQSPRYKIIEKKQPVAFWCNPISGHNTLYWYLQNLGQGPELLIRYENEEAVDDSQLPKDRFSAERLKGVDSTLKIQPAELGDSAVYLCASSDDRGTGELFFGEGSRLTVL.

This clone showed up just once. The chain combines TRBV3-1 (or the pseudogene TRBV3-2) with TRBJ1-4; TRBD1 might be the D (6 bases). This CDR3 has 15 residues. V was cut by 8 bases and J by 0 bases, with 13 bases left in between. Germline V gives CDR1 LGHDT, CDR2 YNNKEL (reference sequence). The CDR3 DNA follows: TGTGCCAGCTCCAGGGGCCGGTCAACTAATGAAAAACTGTTTTTT. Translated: CASSRGRSTNEKLFF.

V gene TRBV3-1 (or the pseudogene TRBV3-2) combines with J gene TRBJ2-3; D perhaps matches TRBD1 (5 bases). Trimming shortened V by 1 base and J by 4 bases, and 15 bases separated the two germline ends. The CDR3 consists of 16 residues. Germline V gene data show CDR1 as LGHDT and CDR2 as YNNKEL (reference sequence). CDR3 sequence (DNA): TGTGCCAGCAGCCAAGTGATGGGTGGGGCTTCAGATACGCAGTATTTT. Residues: CASSQVMGGASDTQYF.

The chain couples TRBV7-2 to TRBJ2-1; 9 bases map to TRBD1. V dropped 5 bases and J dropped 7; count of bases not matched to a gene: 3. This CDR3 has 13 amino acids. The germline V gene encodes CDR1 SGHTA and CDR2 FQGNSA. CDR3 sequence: CASSADRGNEQFF. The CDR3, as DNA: TGTGCCAGCAGCGCGGACAGGGGAAATGAGCAGTTCTTC.

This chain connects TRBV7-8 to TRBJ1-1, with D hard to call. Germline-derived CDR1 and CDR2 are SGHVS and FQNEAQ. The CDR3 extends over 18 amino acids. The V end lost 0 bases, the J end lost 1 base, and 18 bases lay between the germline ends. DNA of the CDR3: TGTGCCAGCAGCTTAGCGAGTAGGGCCGAACCCCGGAACACTGAAGCTTTCTTT. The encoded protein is CASSLASRAEPRNTEAFF.

The CDR3, as DNA: TGCGCCAGCAGCCAATCACCTCAGGGGGATACGCAGTATTTT. Translation gives CASSQSPQGDTQYF. The chain couples TRBV4-3 to TRBJ2-3; perhaps TRBD1 as D (6 bases). The V end was cut by 2 bases, the J end by 6 bases, with 12 bases between. Germline CDR1 and CDR2: LGHNA and YSLEER. This CDR3 spans 14 amino acids.

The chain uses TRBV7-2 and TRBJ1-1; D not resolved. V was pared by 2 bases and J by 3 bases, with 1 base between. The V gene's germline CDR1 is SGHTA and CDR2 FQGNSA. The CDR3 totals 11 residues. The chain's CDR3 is CASSLYTEAFF. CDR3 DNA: TGTGCCAGCAGCTTATACACTGAAGCTTTCTTT.